The rows below give T cell receptor beta chains drawn from one sample of a study of STAT5B mutations in CD4+ large granular lymphocyte leukemia. The method was immunoSEQ multiplex PCR; TCRdb's version includes in-frame clones alone and lacks a portion of them. The profile shows almost 8,500 clones, under 90% of them singletons. Sequencing used PBMCs. These receptor sequences come from a woman between 70 and 85 years old with CD4+ T-cell large granular lymphocyte leukemia. The CDR3 runs from the conserved cysteine through the conserved F or W. D genes are given only for firm matches. Expanded clones are given a class, and other clones once, few, many or no size at all.

v_call	d_call	clone_size	j_call	cdr3_aa	cdr3_nt
TRBV2	-	once	TRBJ2-1	CASSKGLLGSAEQFF	TGTGCCAGCAGTAAAGGACTCCTTGGCAGCGCTGAGCAGTTCTTC
TRBV5-1	TRBD1	-	TRBJ1-1	CASSSGTANTEAFF	TGCGCCAGCAGCTCTGGGACAGCGAACACTGAAGCTTTCTTT
TRBV27	TRBD2	-	TRBJ2-2	CATTQTSGNTGELFF	TGTGCCACCACACAGACTAGCGGCAACACCGGGGAGCTGTTTTTT
TRBV5-4	TRBD1	-	TRBJ1-1	CASSGTGARTEAFF	TGTGCCAGCAGCGGGACAGGGGCGAGGACTGAAGCTTTCTTT
TRBV5-1	-	once	TRBJ1-1	CASSLDGYTEAFF	TGCGCCAGCAGCTTGGACGGGTACACTGAAGCTTTCTTT
TRBV19	-	once	TRBJ2-2	CASKIKGTGELFF	TGTGCCAGTAAAATAAAAGGCACCGGGGAGCTGTTTTTT
TRBV7-6	TRBD2	-	TRBJ2-2	CASSKSPGGLLNRPNTGELFF	TGTGCCAGCAGCAAATCCCCGGGGGGGCTCCTCAATAGACCGAACACCGGGGAGCTGTTTTTT
TRBV11-3	-	-	TRBJ2-3	CASSLGRGVADTQYF	TGTGCCAGCAGCTTAGGCAGGGGCGTCGCAGATACGCAGTATTTT
TRBV28	TRBD2	-	TRBJ2-1	CASTGLAGPPNAFSSYNEQFF	TGTGCCAGCACCGGACTAGCGGGGCCCCCGAACGCATTTAGCTCCTACAATGAGCAGTTCTTC
TRBV4-3	-	-	TRBJ2-4	CASSQERKSSAKNIQYF	TGCGCCAGCAGCCAAGAACGAAAGTCTTCGGCCAAAAACATTCAGTACTTC
TRBV7-2	-	-	TRBJ2-2	CASSLVRTTPGELFF	TGTGCCAGCAGCTTAGTGAGGACTACCCCCGGGGAGCTGTTTTTT
TRBV28	-	-	TRBJ1-3	CASTRGVRSGNTIYF	TGTGCCAGTACCCGAGGGGTACGCTCTGGAAACACCATATATTTT
TRBV19	TRBD2	-	TRBJ2-3	CASSIGWGLAGGDTQYF	TGTGCCAGTAGTATAGGGTGGGGACTAGCGGGGGGAGATACGCAGTATTTT
TRBV27	TRBD1	-	TRBJ2-1	CASSLKLQGATYNEQFF	TGTGCCAGCAGTCTGAAATTACAGGGGGCTACCTACAATGAGCAGTTCTTC
TRBV18	-	-	TRBJ2-7	CASSREIYEQYF	TGTGCCAGCTCACGGGAAATTTACGAGCAGTACTTC
TRBV9	TRBD2	few	TRBJ2-4	CASSPDGTSDIQYF	TGTGCCAGCAGCCCAGACGGGACTAGCGACATTCAGTACTTC
TRBV19	-	-	TRBJ2-3	CASSTGYWAGTDTQYF	TGTGCCAGTAGTACCGGTTACTGGGCTGGCACAGATACGCAGTATTTT
TRBV5-1	-	-	TRBJ2-3	CASSGGQITDTQYF	TGCGCCAGCAGCGGAGGACAGATCACAGATACGCAGTATTTT